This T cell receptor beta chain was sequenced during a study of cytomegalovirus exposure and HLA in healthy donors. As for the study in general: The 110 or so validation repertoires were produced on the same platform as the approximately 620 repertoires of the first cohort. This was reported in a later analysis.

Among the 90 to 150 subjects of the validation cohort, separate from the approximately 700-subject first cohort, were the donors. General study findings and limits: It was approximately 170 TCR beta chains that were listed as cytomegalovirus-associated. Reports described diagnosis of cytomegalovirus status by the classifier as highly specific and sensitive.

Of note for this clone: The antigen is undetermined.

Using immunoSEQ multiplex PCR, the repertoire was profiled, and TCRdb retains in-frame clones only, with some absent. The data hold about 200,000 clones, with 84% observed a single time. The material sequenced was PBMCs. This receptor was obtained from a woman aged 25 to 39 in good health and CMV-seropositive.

CDR3 bases: TGTGCCAGCAGCACGACAGGGGGACCTTACACTGAAGCTTTCTTT. Amino acid sequence: CASSTTGGPYTEAFF. This sequence joins TRBV28 and TRBJ1-1; 9 nucleotides match TRBD1. The CDR3 totals 15 residues. Germline-derived CDR1 and CDR2 are MDHEN and SYDVKM. V shed 6 bases and J 3 bases; nucleotides not matched to a gene: 8.